This T cell receptor (beta chain) was profiled in a study of cytomegalovirus exposure and HLA in healthy donors. PCR used 60 Vbeta primers and 13 Jbeta primers. Repertoires were generated with immunoSEQ multiplex PCR, while TCRdb's copy carries only in-frame clones and drops some. The sample carries about 200,000 clones, about 82% recorded once. CDR1 MNHNY and CDR2 SVGAGI come from the germline V gene (reference sequence). The CDR3 is 12 amino acids. V dropped 8 bases and J dropped 5; count of bases not matched to a gene: 6. The table lists this clone with a count of one. No antigen is known for it. General study findings and limits: What TCR beta sequences reportedly achieved was accurate prediction of HLA-A and HLA-B alleles in most subjects. For TCR beta chains, V- and J-gene trimming was later linked to a missense DCLRE1C variant. Most TCR sequences proved rare, with some public TCRs found in many donors.

The chain combines TRBV6-6 with TRBJ2-7; 7 bases line up with TRBD1. This TCR derives from a woman aged 45-65 years in good health and CMV-seronegative. Specimen: PBMCs. The CDR3 here is CASGVTGDEQYF. The CDR3 DNA sequence: TGTGCCAGCGGCGTAACAGGGGACGAGCAGTACTTC.